This entry lists 11 T cell receptor beta chains sequenced from one sample in a study of T cell repertoires in cytomegalovirus infection. MiXCR was run by TCRdb on the reads, yielding one entry per CDR3 protein. The table has 300,000 to 450,000 distinct CDR3 sequences, 15% to 20% seen once. What was sequenced was PBMCs. These receptors all come from a human donor in good health (CMV status not recorded). Some clones in this sample may be carry-over from other donors' samples.

This clonotype was seen ten or more times. The chain has TRBV7-2 and TRBJ2-5, with a possible D match to TRBD1 (6 bases). Trimming removed 1 base at V and 5 bases at J, with 14 bases between. The CDR3 runs 15 residues. Germline V gene lookup returns CDR1 SGHTA and CDR2 FQGNSA. The CDR3, as DNA: TGTGCCAGCAGCTTAGAGGGGACACGACGTGAGACCCAGTACTTC. Translated: CASSLEGTRRETQYF.

Only a few counts were recorded for this clonotype. This chain connects TRBV20-1 to TRBJ2-3, with D hard to call. The V end lost 2 bases, the J end lost 4 bases, and 7 bases lay between the germline ends. The CDR3 runs to 12 residues. Germline V lookup: CDR1 DFQATT, CDR2 SNEGSKA (reference sequence). DNA of the CDR3: TGCAGTGCTAGAATGAGCGCAGATACGCAGTATTTT. The encoded protein is CSARMSADTQYF.

This clonotype was detected a few times. The chain is built from TRBV5-5 and TRBJ1-1; the D is unclear. The CDR3 contains 14 residues. Germline V CDR1 and CDR2: SGHKS, YYEKEE (reference sequence). The V end was cut by 0 bases, the J end by 8 bases, with 14 bases between. DNA for the CDR3: TGTGCCAGCAGCTTGGTGCCCCCCCAGCGAGAAGCTTTCTTT. Translated, it gives CASSLVPPQREAFF. Variable domain in full (rest from reference TRBV5-5 and TRBJ1-1): DAGVTQSPTHLIKTRGQQVTLRCSPISGHKSVSWYQQVLGQGPQFIFQYYEKEERGRGNFPDRFSARQFPNYSSELNVNALLLGDSALYLCASSLVPPQREAFFGQGTRLTVV.

This clonotype was counted many times. This chain connects TRBV7-2 to TRBJ2-1; a weak D match, TRBD2 (5 bases). V was trimmed by 1 base and J by 9 bases, leaving 13 bases between them. CDR1 and CDR2 from the germline V gene are SGHTA and FQGNSA. The CDR3 contains 14 residues. CDR3 bases: TGTGCCAGCAGCTTAGAAGGGAGTCTTCCTGAGCAGTTCTTC. Its protein is CASSLEGSLPEQFF.

This clonotype turned up a few times. The chain has TRBV7-9 and TRBJ1-6; D not certain. Trimming took off 5 bases at V and 9 bases at J, with 14 bases between the two ends. CDR1 and CDR2 from the germline V gene are SEHNR and FQNEAQ (reference sequence). CDR3 length equals 14 residues. The DNA of the CDR3 is TGTGCCAGCAGCCGCACGGAAGGAGGTTCACCCCTCCACTTT. This codes for CASSRTEGGSPLHF.

This clonotype was recorded at least ten times. The rearrangement uses TRBV7-2 and TRBJ1-3; D uncertain. The V gene lost 2 bases and the J gene lost 8 bases, with 10 bases spanning the gap. From germline, CDR1 is SGHTA and CDR2 FQGNSA. The length of the CDR3 is 13 residues. CDR3 coding DNA: TGTGCCAGCAGCTTACCACCGGTGGACACCATATATTTT. Translated: CASSLPPVDTIYF.

This chain connects TRBV19 to TRBJ2-1; 14 bases match TRBD2. Germline CDR1 and CDR2: LNHDA and SQIVND (reference sequence). This CDR3 is built from 16 residues. With V trimmed by 5 bases and J by 7 bases, 7 bases remained unmatched. The CDR3 region has the DNA TGTGCCAGTAGTCTCCGGACTAGCGGGGGGAAAAATGAGCAGTTCTTC. Protein product: CASSLRTSGGKNEQFF.

The V call is TRBV6-6, the J call TRBJ2-1, with a tentative D call TRBD2 (5 bases). Trimming cost V 0 bases and J 7 bases, with 16 bases left between them. From germline, CDR1 is MNHNY and CDR2 SVGAGI (reference sequence). This CDR3 is 16 amino acids long. For the CDR3, the DNA is TGTGCCAGCAGTTACTCGTGGAGCGGAAAGGGAAATGAGCAGTTCTTC. Residues: CASSYSWSGKGNEQFF.

This chain joins TRBV7-8 and TRBJ2-4; possible D gene TRBD1, 6 bases. The CDR3 has 16 amino acids. Trimming took off 6 bases at V and 1 base at J, with 16 bases between the two ends. CDR1 is SGHVS and CDR2 is FQNEAQ in the germline V gene. CDR3 sequence: CASSRSPGQAKNIQYF. For the CDR3, the DNA is TGTGCCAGCAGTCGGAGTCCAGGACAGGCCAAAAACATTCAGTACTTC.

This clonotype was seen only a few times. The rearrangement joins TRBV5-1 to TRBJ1-1, with D perhaps matching TRBD1 (5 bases). The V gene lost 0 bases and the J gene lost 4 bases, with 13 bases spanning the gap. The CDR3 has 15 amino acids. Germline loops: CDR1 SGHRS, CDR2 YFSETQ. CDR3 sequence (DNA): TGCGCCAGCAGCTTGGCCCTGGGGCCGAGCACTGAAGCTTTCTTT. Residues: CASSLALGPSTEAFF.

The rearrangement links TRBV7-2 to TRBJ1-6, with D unclear. Germline V gives CDR1 SGHTA, CDR2 FQGNSA. The CDR3 loop spans 15 amino acids. The V and J ends lost 0 bases and 8 bases respectively, with 11 bases between them. Here the CDR3 DNA reads TGTGCCAGCAGCTTAGCAGGGATTGGGGATTCACCCCTCCACTTT. The encoded protein is CASSLAGIGDSPLHF.